This TCR beta chain was found in a study of blood T cell repertoires in COVID-19. Turning to the study itself: Some COVID-19 samples were acute and others convalescent; all came from the United States, Italy and Spain. T cells, B-cell-depleted T cells, or PBMCs provided the cDNA or gDNA that served as material.

Germline V gives CDR1 MGHDK, CDR2 SYGVNS. The CDR3 has 15 residues. The V end was cut by 1 base, the J end by 2 bases, with 8 bases between. Original processing methods: Using reference gene primer amplification, nucleated cell counts were estimated. Clones were sequenced by immunoSEQ multiplex PCR, and TCRdb holds only the in-frame ones, with some missing. V, J and clone size were drawn from that table, and D and trimming were deduced from the DNA. The profile covers 250,000 or so clones, with around 90% appearing a single time and 0.65% to 0.9% taken by the ten largest. The TCR comes from a woman in her twenties or thirties with acute or convalescent COVID-19. J is TRBJ2-2 and V is TRBV25-1, with D perhaps matching TRBD2 (6 bases). Sequences were obtained from peripheral blood. This chain's CDR3 is CASSELEGNTGELFF. CDR3 coding DNA: TGTGCCAGCAGTGAATTGGAGGGTAACACCGGGGAGCTGTTTTTT.